The rows below give T cell receptor beta chains drawn from one sample of a study of cytomegalovirus exposure and HLA in healthy donors. This table comes from immunoSEQ multiplex PCR, and its TCRdb copy is limited to in-frame clones, with some not included. Seen here are around 130,000 clones, 85% observed once, and the top ten hold about 6.7%. The sequenced sample consisted of PBMCs. The source of these receptors is a woman aged 25 to 39 in good health and CMV-seropositive. Both conserved end residues are part of each CDR3. The D gene is left open where the match is weak. A row's size may be missing; if present it is once, few, many or a size class.

j_call: TRBJ2-2
v_call: TRBV11-2
d_call: TRBD2
clone_size: .
cdr3_aa: CASSSRLAGEGELFF
cdr3_nt: TGTGCCAGCAGCTCTCGACTAGCGGGAGAGGGGGAGCTGTTTTTT

j_call: TRBJ2-5
v_call: TRBV5-6
d_call: TRBD2
clone_size: .
cdr3_aa: CASSFGTSGKQYF
cdr3_nt: TGTGCCAGCAGCTTTGGGACTAGCGGGAAGCAGTACTTC

j_call: TRBJ1-2
v_call: TRBV19
d_call: TRBD1
clone_size: .
cdr3_aa: CASSILDRGHGYTF
cdr3_nt: TGTGCCAGTAGTATCCTGGACAGGGGGCATGGCTACACCTTC

j_call: TRBJ1-4
v_call: TRBV14
d_call: .
clone_size: .
cdr3_aa: CASSKQGREKLFF
cdr3_nt: TGTGCCAGCAGTAAGCAGGGAAGGGAAAAACTGTTTTTT

j_call: TRBJ2-3
v_call: TRBV30
d_call: .
clone_size: once
cdr3_aa: CAWSPGATSADTQYF
cdr3_nt: TGTGCCTGGAGTCCCGGAGCTACCAGCGCAGATACGCAGTATTTT

j_call: TRBJ2-7
v_call: TRBV7-5
d_call: .
clone_size: .
cdr3_aa: CARKGAGGNEQYF
cdr3_nt: TGTGCCAGAAAAGGGGCGGGAGGGAACGAGCAGTACTTC

j_call: TRBJ2-5
v_call: TRBV10-3
d_call: TRBD1
clone_size: .
cdr3_aa: CAISGQGEETQYF
cdr3_nt: TGTGCCATCAGTGGCCAGGGGGAAGAGACCCAGTACTTC

j_call: TRBJ2-7
v_call: TRBV5-1
d_call: TRBD1
clone_size: .
cdr3_aa: CASSLEGQVYEQYF
cdr3_nt: TGCGCCAGCAGCTTGGAGGGACAGGTTTACGAGCAGTACTTC

j_call: TRBJ1-5
v_call: TRBV6-6
d_call: TRBD1
clone_size: .
cdr3_aa: CASRPGQNQPQHF
cdr3_nt: TGTGCCAGCAGACCGGGACAGAATCAGCCCCAGCATTTT

j_call: TRBJ2-7
v_call: TRBV10-2
d_call: TRBD2
clone_size: .
cdr3_aa: CASSEPGLAALLQYF
cdr3_nt: TGCGCCAGCAGTGAGCCCGGACTAGCGGCCCTCCTGCAGTACTTC

j_call: TRBJ2-7
v_call: TRBV9
d_call: .
clone_size: .
cdr3_aa: CASSAPRVGVYEQYF
cdr3_nt: TGTGCCAGCAGCGCCCCCCGGGTAGGGGTGTACGAGCAGTACTTC

j_call: TRBJ2-7
v_call: TRBV5-1
d_call: .
clone_size: .
cdr3_aa: CASSLSGPAYEQYF
cdr3_nt: TGCGCCAGCAGCTTGAGCGGGCCAGCCTACGAGCAGTACTTC

j_call: TRBJ1-1
v_call: TRBV5-4
d_call: TRBD1
clone_size: once
cdr3_aa: CASSLTGGAGLAFF
cdr3_nt: TGTGCCAGCAGCCTGACAGGGGGCGCGGGTCTAGCTTTCTTT

j_call: TRBJ1-6
v_call: TRBV6-1
d_call: .
clone_size: .
cdr3_aa: CASRRRGNNSPLHF
cdr3_nt: TGTGCCAGCAGGCGGAGAGGGAACAATTCACCCCTCCACTTT

j_call: TRBJ2-5
v_call: TRBV30
d_call: TRBD2
clone_size: .
cdr3_aa: CAWKGTSGGLGTQYF
cdr3_nt: TGTGCCTGGAAAGGGACTAGCGGGGGATTGGGGACCCAGTACTTC

j_call: TRBJ1-1
v_call: TRBV5-5
d_call: .
clone_size: once
cdr3_aa: CASSSSGEEAFF
cdr3_nt: TGTGCCAGCAGCTCCTCTGGGGAGGAAGCTTTCTTT

j_call: TRBJ2-1
v_call: TRBV15
d_call: TRBD2
clone_size: few
cdr3_aa: CATSGTRKDEQFF
cdr3_nt: TGTGCCACCAGCGGGACTAGAAAGGATGAGCAGTTCTTC

j_call: TRBJ2-3
v_call: TRBV6-5
d_call: TRBD1
clone_size: .
cdr3_aa: CASSYSAGGADTQYF
cdr3_nt: TGTGCCAGCAGTTACTCTGCAGGGGGAGCAGATACGCAGTATTTT

j_call: TRBJ1-5
v_call: TRBV19
d_call: .
clone_size: few
cdr3_aa: CASSITTGSNQPQHF
cdr3_nt: TGTGCCAGTAGTATAACCACGGGGAGCAATCAGCCCCAGCATTTT

j_call: TRBJ1-5
v_call: TRBV5-1
d_call: .
clone_size: .
cdr3_aa: CASSLGPSGDQPQHF
cdr3_nt: TGCGCCAGCAGCTTGGGGCCCTCGGGGGATCAGCCCCAGCATTTT

j_call: TRBJ2-1
v_call: TRBV14
d_call: TRBD2
clone_size: few
cdr3_aa: CASSEGLAYEQFF
cdr3_nt: TGTGCCAGCAGCGAGGGACTAGCCTATGAGCAGTTCTTC

j_call: TRBJ1-6
v_call: TRBV5-1
d_call: TRBD1
clone_size: once
cdr3_aa: CASSLAQGSDNSPLHF
cdr3_nt: TGCGCCAGCAGCTTGGCACAGGGGTCGGATAATTCACCCCTCCACTTT

j_call: TRBJ2-7
v_call: TRBV6-1
d_call: .
clone_size: .
cdr3_aa: CASSDRGQMGTYEQYF
cdr3_nt: TGTGCCAGCAGTGATAGGGGCCAGATGGGGACCTACGAGCAGTACTTC

j_call: TRBJ1-6
v_call: TRBV5-1
d_call: TRBD1
clone_size: .
cdr3_aa: CASAAGGTVNSPLHF
cdr3_nt: TGCGCCAGCGCCGCAGGGGGCACTGTTAATTCACCCCTCCACTTT

j_call: TRBJ1-2
v_call: TRBV6-5
d_call: .
clone_size: .
cdr3_aa: CASRPGGAGGYTF
cdr3_nt: TGTGCCAGCAGGCCCGGGGGGGCGGGGGGCTACACCTTC

j_call: TRBJ1-5
v_call: TRBV20-1
d_call: .
clone_size: few
cdr3_aa: CSASHRVGQHF
cdr3_nt: TGCAGTGCTAGCCACAGGGTAGGCCAGCATTTT

j_call: TRBJ1-3
v_call: TRBV5-6
d_call: .
clone_size: .
cdr3_aa: CASGREDTIYF
cdr3_nt: TGTGCCAGCGGGAGGGAGGACACCATATATTTT

j_call: TRBJ2-5
v_call: TRBV6-6
d_call: TRBD2
clone_size: .
cdr3_aa: CASVSSGGIGETQYF
cdr3_nt: TGTGCCAGCGTCTCCTCGGGGGGTATAGGGGAGACCCAGTACTTC

j_call: TRBJ2-4
v_call: TRBV7-9
d_call: TRBD1
clone_size: .
cdr3_aa: CASSLSRDRNIQYF
cdr3_nt: TGTGCCAGCAGCTTAAGTCGGGACAGAAACATTCAGTACTTC

j_call: TRBJ2-7
v_call: TRBV19
d_call: TRBD1
clone_size: .
cdr3_aa: CASSRDRYYEQYF
cdr3_nt: TGTGCCAGTAGTCGGGACAGGTACTACGAGCAGTACTTC

j_call: TRBJ2-2
v_call: TRBV7-7
d_call: .
clone_size: .
cdr3_aa: CASSLEGAGELFF
cdr3_nt: TGTGCTAGCAGCTTAGAGGGGGCCGGGGAGCTGTTTTTT

j_call: TRBJ1-2
v_call: TRBV19
d_call: .
clone_size: .
cdr3_aa: CASSIATEYGYTF
cdr3_nt: TGTGCCAGTAGTATAGCGACAGAATATGGCTACACCTTC

j_call: TRBJ1-1
v_call: TRBV6-5
d_call: .
clone_size: .
cdr3_aa: CASSYTIFGGSTEAFF
cdr3_nt: TGTGCCAGCAGTTACACTATTTTCGGGGGTTCCACTGAAGCTTTCTTT

j_call: TRBJ2-7
v_call: TRBV7-9
d_call: TRBD2
clone_size: .
cdr3_aa: CASSERAAGGTYEQYF
cdr3_nt: TGTGCCAGCAGCGAACGCGCGGCGGGGGGTACCTACGAGCAGTACTTC

j_call: TRBJ2-7
v_call: TRBV5-4
d_call: .
clone_size: .
cdr3_aa: CASQHEPSGYEQYF
cdr3_nt: TGTGCCAGCCAACATGAACCGAGCGGATACGAGCAGTACTTC

j_call: TRBJ2-3
v_call: TRBV2
d_call: .
clone_size: .
cdr3_aa: CASSSSGTDTQYF
cdr3_nt: TGTGCCAGCAGTAGCTCGGGGACAGATACGCAGTATTTT

j_call: TRBJ2-5
v_call: TRBV13
d_call: .
clone_size: .
cdr3_aa: CASSLRGVRQETQYF
cdr3_nt: TGTGCCAGCAGCTTAAGAGGCGTCCGGCAAGAGACCCAGTACTTC

j_call: TRBJ2-2
v_call: TRBV2
d_call: TRBD2
clone_size: .
cdr3_aa: CASSRGGQGTGELFF
cdr3_nt: TGTGCCAGCAGCCGGGGGGGGCAGGGGACCGGGGAGCTGTTTTTT

j_call: TRBJ1-1
v_call: TRBV2
d_call: .
clone_size: once
cdr3_aa: CASSELVGVGGTEAFF
cdr3_nt: TGTGCCAGCAGTGAATTAGTAGGGGTGGGCGGCACTGAAGCTTTCTTT

j_call: TRBJ2-7
v_call: TRBV7-2
d_call: TRBD1
clone_size: .
cdr3_aa: CASSSYSGQSYEQYF
cdr3_nt: TGTGCCAGCAGTTCCTATTCGGGACAGTCCTACGAGCAGTACTTC

j_call: TRBJ2-7
v_call: TRBV2
d_call: .
clone_size: once
cdr3_aa: CASRVSYEQYF
cdr3_nt: TGTGCCAGCAGGGTTAGCTACGAGCAGTACTTC

j_call: TRBJ1-4
v_call: TRBV19
d_call: TRBD1
clone_size: once
cdr3_aa: CASSTSRTGEDEKLFF
cdr3_nt: TGTGCCAGTAGTACCTCTCGGACAGGGGAGGATGAAAAACTGTTTTTT

j_call: TRBJ2-1
v_call: TRBV5-1
d_call: TRBD1
clone_size: .
cdr3_aa: CASSVGGDEQFF
cdr3_nt: TGCGCCAGCAGCGTAGGGGGCGATGAGCAGTTCTTC

j_call: TRBJ1-1
v_call: TRBV21-1
d_call: .
clone_size: .
cdr3_aa: CASEQPNTEAFF
cdr3_nt: TGTGCCAGCGAACAGCCGAACACTGAAGCTTTCTTT

j_call: TRBJ2-5
v_call: TRBV25-1
d_call: .
clone_size: .
cdr3_aa: CASQVYQETQYF
cdr3_nt: TGTGCCAGTCAGGTATATCAAGAGACCCAGTACTTC

j_call: TRBJ2-2
v_call: TRBV7-9
d_call: .
clone_size: .
cdr3_aa: CASMVGAGNTGELFF
cdr3_nt: TGTGCCAGCATGGTAGGGGCAGGGAACACCGGGGAGCTGTTTTTT

j_call: TRBJ1-2
v_call: TRBV10-3
d_call: TRBD1
clone_size: .
cdr3_aa: CAIKPRTGYGYTF
cdr3_nt: TGTGCCATCAAACCACGGACAGGGTATGGCTACACCTTC

j_call: TRBJ1-1
v_call: TRBV5-6
d_call: .
clone_size: .
cdr3_aa: CASSLYRNTEAFF
cdr3_nt: TGTGCCAGCAGCTTGTACAGGAACACTGAAGCTTTCTTT

j_call: TRBJ2-5
v_call: TRBV9
d_call: .
clone_size: .
cdr3_aa: CASSMWGGRETQYF
cdr3_nt: TGTGCCAGCAGCATGTGGGGGGGCCGAGAGACCCAGTACTTC

j_call: TRBJ1-3
v_call: TRBV6-5
d_call: TRBD1
clone_size: once
cdr3_aa: CASRTGGKSGNTIYF
cdr3_nt: TGTGCCAGCAGAACAGGGGGCAAATCTGGAAACACCATATATTTT

j_call: TRBJ2-3
v_call: TRBV5-1
d_call: .
clone_size: .
cdr3_aa: CASSLEWSSTDTQYF
cdr3_nt: TGCGCCAGCAGCTTGGAATGGAGCAGCACAGATACGCAGTATTTT

j_call: TRBJ1-4
v_call: TRBV28
d_call: .
clone_size: .
cdr3_aa: CASSSPQDEKLFF
cdr3_nt: TGTGCCAGCAGTTCCCCCCAGGATGAAAAACTGTTTTTT

j_call: TRBJ2-1
v_call: TRBV7-3
d_call: TRBD2
clone_size: .
cdr3_aa: CASSPAPTSGGSYNEQFF
cdr3_nt: TGTGCCAGCAGCCCCGCCCCGACTAGCGGGGGCTCCTACAATGAGCAGTTCTTC

j_call: TRBJ2-2
v_call: TRBV9
d_call: .
clone_size: .
cdr3_aa: CASSPLPGLLDNTGELFF
cdr3_nt: TGTGCCAGCAGCCCTCTACCGGGACTCCTCGACAACACCGGGGAGCTGTTTTTT

j_call: TRBJ2-3
v_call: TRBV4-1
d_call: TRBD1
clone_size: few
cdr3_aa: CASSQEWGTARPRDTQYF
cdr3_nt: TGCGCCAGCAGCCAAGAATGGGGGACAGCCAGACCAAGGGATACGCAGTATTTT

j_call: TRBJ1-2
v_call: TRBV18
d_call: .
clone_size: .
cdr3_aa: CASSPQAPGDYGYTF
cdr3_nt: TGTGCCAGCTCACCTCAGGCCCCAGGGGACTATGGCTACACCTTC

j_call: TRBJ2-1
v_call: TRBV5-6
d_call: .
clone_size: .
cdr3_aa: CASSLARLYNEQFF
cdr3_nt: TGTGCCAGCAGCTTGGCTCGTCTGTACAATGAGCAGTTCTTC

j_call: TRBJ2-7
v_call: TRBV9
d_call: TRBD1
clone_size: .
cdr3_aa: CASSVGTGAEQYF
cdr3_nt: TGTGCCAGCAGCGTAGGGACAGGGGCCGAGCAGTACTTC

j_call: TRBJ2-5
v_call: TRBV18
d_call: .
clone_size: .
cdr3_aa: CASSPEILAGETQYF
cdr3_nt: TGTGCCAGCTCACCAGAGATACTAGCAGGAGAGACCCAGTACTTC

j_call: TRBJ1-1
v_call: TRBV5-1
d_call: .
clone_size: .
cdr3_aa: CASSPVGGLNTEAFF
cdr3_nt: TGCGCCAGCAGCCCCGTTGGGGGCCTGAACACTGAAGCTTTCTTT